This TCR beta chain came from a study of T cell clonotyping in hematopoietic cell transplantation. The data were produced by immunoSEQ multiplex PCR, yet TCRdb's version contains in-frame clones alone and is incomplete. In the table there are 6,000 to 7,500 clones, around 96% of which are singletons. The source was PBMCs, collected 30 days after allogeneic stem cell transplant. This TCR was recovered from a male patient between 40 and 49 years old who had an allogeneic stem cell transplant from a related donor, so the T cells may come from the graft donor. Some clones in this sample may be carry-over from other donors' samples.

CDR3: CASSESTGLNTEAFF. The CDR3, as DNA: TGTGCCAGCAGTGAAAGTACGGGGCTCAACACTGAAGCTTTCTTT. V usage is TRBV6-1 and J usage is TRBJ1-1; TRBD1 might be the D (5 bases). The germline CDR1 and CDR2 sequences are MNHNS and SASEGT. The CDR3 runs to 15 residues. Trimming removed 2 bases at V and 2 bases at J, with 12 bases between.